The 18 T cell receptor beta chains given below trace back to one sample, sequenced in a study of T-cell memory formation after mild COVID-19. TCRdb passed the 5' RACE reads through MiXCR, listing each CDR3 protein once. The sample shows 350,000 to 500,000 distinct CDR3 sequences, 23% of them seen only once. Sequenced input: PBMCs or a T cell subset sorted from them (not recorded which). Receptors were obtained from an adult woman who had mild COVID-19 (a few samples of this study predate the infection). Cell type and time point are not known.

This chain joins TRBV7-9 and TRBJ2-3, with 7 bases that match TRBD1. V lost 5 bases, J lost 4 bases, and 6 bases stayed unmatched. In germline, CDR1 is SEHNR, CDR2 FQNEAQ (reference sequence). The CDR3 contains 14 residues. The CDR3 DNA is TGTGCCAGCAGCATCCGACAGGGAGCAGATACGCAGTATTTT. Encoded protein: CASSIRQGADTQYF.

The rearrangement uses TRBV10-3 and TRBJ1-1, with D uncertain. The length of the CDR3 is 13 residues. Trimming removed 6 bases at V and 6 bases at J, with 14 bases between. CDR1 and CDR2 (germline): ENHRY, SYGVKD. The DNA of the CDR3 is TGTGCCATCAGCGTAGACCCTCTGGCTGAAGCTTTCTTT. Its translation: CAISVDPLAEAFF.

A few counts support this clonotype. The chain employs TRBV18 and TRBJ1-4; 7 bases fit TRBD1. Looked up from germline, CDR1 is KGHSH and CDR2 is LQKENI. J was trimmed by 0 bases and V by 4 bases; bases with no gene match: 5. The CDR3 length is 16 residues. In DNA, the CDR3 is TGTGCCAGCTCACTAAACAGGGGATCAACTAATGAAAAACTGTTTTTT. Translated, it gives CASSLNRGSTNEKLFF.

This clonotype has more than one count but fewer than ten. This chain joins TRBV4-1 and TRBJ1-2; D call uncertain. CDR1 MGHRA and CDR2 YSYEKL come from the germline V gene. V lost 4 bases to trimming and J lost 0 bases, with 12 bases between them. There are 15 residues in the CDR3. The CDR3 DNA follows: TGCGCCAGCAGCCTGCCGGCCGGGTCTAACTATGGCTACACCTTC. Its protein is CASSLPAGSNYGYTF.

With regard to this clonotype: The junction differs from germline at one of its ends, possibly a read error. The chain recombines TRBV14 with TRBJ1-1, with D uncertain. Germline-derived CDR1 and CDR2 are SGHDN and FVKESK. CDR3 length: 14 amino acids. This CDR3 is CASSQDVWRTEAFF. CDR3 coding DNA: TGTGCCAGCAGCCAGGACGTTTGGAGGACTGAGGCTTTCTTT. The complete variable domain, with remaining parts taken from reference TRBV14 and TRBJ1-1, reads EAGVTQFPSHSVIEKGQTVTLRCDPISGHDNLYWYRRVMGKEIKFLLHFVKESKQDESGMPNNRFLAERTGGTYSTLKVQPAELEDSGVYFCASSQDVWRTEAFFGQGTRLTVV.

This clonotype showed up many times. V usage is TRBV2 and J usage is TRBJ2-3, with TRBD2 identical over 7 bases. Looked up from germline, CDR1 is SNHLY and CDR2 is FYNNEI. The ends lost 1 base at V and 1 base at J; junction bases unmatched: 5. This CDR3 region has 16 residues. CDR3 DNA: TGTGCCAGCAGTGAAGGGACTAGTAGGCGCACAGATACGCAGTATTTT. Its translation: CASSEGTSRRTDTQYF.

This clonotype was counted only a few times. The rearrangement joins TRBV11-2 to TRBJ2-1; 7 bases fit TRBD1. The CDR3 has 12 amino acids. Germline V gene sequence: CDR1 SGHAT, CDR2 FQNNGV. V lost 5 bases to trimming and J lost 8 bases; unmatched junction nucleotides: 3. CDR3 DNA sequence: TGTGCCAGCAGCGCCACAGGGGATGAGCAGTTCTTC. It encodes CASSATGDEQFF.

CDR3 DNA sequence: TGTGCCAGCACCCCGGCGGGAAACACCATATATTTT. Amino acids: CASTPAGNTIYF. The rearrangement joins TRBV2 to TRBJ1-3; D uncertain. Trimming took 7 bases from V and 4 from J, leaving 8 bases between them. From germline, CDR1 is SNHLY and CDR2 FYNNEI. The CDR3 covers 12 residues.

The rearrangement joins TRBV6-6 to TRBJ2-6; a weak D match, TRBD1 (5 bases). The CDR3 is 15 amino acids. V lost 6 bases and J 0 bases, leaving 9 bases between the germline ends. CDR1 is MNHNY, CDR2 SVGAGI, per germline (reference sequence). CDR3 in DNA: TGTGCCAGCAGCTACAGGTACTCTGGGGCCAACGTCCTGACTTTC. Its translation: CASSYRYSGANVLTF.

This clonotype turned up a few times. The rearrangement uses TRBV13 and TRBJ1-4; D gene ambiguous. Germline assignment: CDR1 PRHDT and CDR2 FYEKMQ (reference sequence). CDR3 size: 15 residues. Between the trimmed V and J ends, which lost 4 bases and 8 bases, there was a span of 17 bases. In DNA form, the CDR3 reads TGTGCCAGCAGCTCCCACCGGGCACCTTACGAAAAACTGTTTTTT. Translating gives CASSSHRAPYEKLFF.

This clonotype was seen more than once but under ten times. The chain joins TRBV7-9 to TRBJ2-7, with D possibly being TRBD1 or TRBD2 (5 bases each). The CDR3 runs to 18 residues. Per germline, CDR1 SEHNR and CDR2 FQNEAQ (reference sequence). The V and J ends lost 8 bases and 4 bases respectively, with 30 bases between them. CDR3 DNA: TGTGCCAGCTATCCAGGGACGAGCTCTAGTCTCCGGCTTTACGAGCAGTACTTC. This encodes CASYPGTSSSLRLYEQYF.

The V and J genes are TRBV20-1 and TRBJ2-1, with D unclear. V lost 3 bases and J lost 3, with 12 bases in between. The CDR3 has 14 residues. The germline V gene has CDR1 DFQATT and CDR2 SNEGSKA (reference sequence). The CDR3 here is CSASYSLLYNEQFF. In DNA, the CDR3 is TGCAGTGCTAGTTATTCCCTCCTCTACAATGAGCAGTTCTTC.

This chain uses TRBV5-1 with TRBJ1-2; 8 nucleotides agree with TRBD1. Germline trimming cut 4 bases from V and 6 bases from J; bases unmatched to any gene: 8. Germline loops: CDR1 SGHRS, CDR2 YFSETQ. This CDR3 region has 14 residues. The CDR3 protein is CASSQDRVVDGYTF. The CDR3 nucleotides are TGCGCCAGCAGCCAGGACAGGGTAGTAGATGGCTACACCTTC.

This clonotype has only one observation. The rearrangement uses TRBV7-9 and TRBJ1-1; the match to TRBD1 covers 7 bases. The V gene end was trimmed by 5 bases and the J gene end by 1 base; junction bases not matched to a gene: 10. Germline V gene lookup returns CDR1 SEHNR and CDR2 FQNEAQ (reference sequence). The CDR3 covers 16 residues. The chain's CDR3 is CASSHPSGQRNTEAFF. The CDR3 bases are TGTGCCAGCAGCCACCCCTCGGGACAGAGGAACACTGAAGCTTTCTTT. The full variable domain, its missing parts supplied by reference TRBV7-9 and TRBJ1-1, is DTGVSQNPRHKITKRGQNVTFRCDPISEHNRLYWYRQTLGQGPEFLTYFQNEAQLEKSRLLSDRFSAERPKGSFSTLEIQRTEQGDSAMYLCASSHPSGQRNTEAFFGQGTRLTVV.

The table lists this clonotype with many counts. The chain carries TRBV6-4 and TRBJ1-2; D call uncertain. Trimming took off 0 bases at V and 5 bases at J, with 16 bases between the two ends. This CDR3 is 16 amino acids long. Germline lookup yields CDR1 MRHNA and CDR2 SNTAGT. The CDR3, as DNA: TGTGCCAGCAGTGACTCGGCGGGGAAAGGAGGGTATGGCTACACCTTC. This translates into CASSDSAGKGGYGYTF.

Of note for this clonotype: A junction boundary mismatches the germline segment, possibly from a read error. The V call is TRBV12-3 or TRBV12-4, the J call TRBJ2-1, with 9 bases identical to TRBD1. The CDR3 covers 15 residues. CDR3 region: CASIITGTGYSEQFF. The DNA of the CDR3 is TGTGCCAGCATTATAACCGGGACAGGGTACAGTGAGCAGTTCTTC.

J is TRBJ2-3 and V is TRBV12-3 or TRBV12-4; unclear D gene. V shed 2 bases and J shed 3 bases, with 9 bases lying between them. The CDR3 loop spans 14 amino acids. Here the CDR3 DNA reads TGTGCCAGCAGTTTATTCCCTGTAACAGATACGCAGTATTTT. Residues: CASSLFPVTDTQYF.

The chain employs TRBV2 and TRBJ2-7, with 9 bases that match TRBD1. The CDR3 spans 14 residues. V shed 8 bases, J shed 1 base, and the junction held 6 bases outside the gene matches. Germline CDR1 is SNHLY and CDR2 is FYNNEI. Written as DNA, the CDR3 is TGTGCCAGCTTAGCCGGGACAGGGTCCTACGAGCAGTACTTC. It yields the protein CASLAGTGSYEQYF. Full variable domain (rest looked up from reference TRBV2 and TRBJ2-7): EPEVTQTPSHQVTQMGQEVILRCVPISNHLYFYWYRQILGQKVEFLVSFYNNEISEKSEIFDDQFSVERPDGSNFTLKIRSTKLEDSAMYFCASLAGTGSYEQYFGPGTRLTVT.